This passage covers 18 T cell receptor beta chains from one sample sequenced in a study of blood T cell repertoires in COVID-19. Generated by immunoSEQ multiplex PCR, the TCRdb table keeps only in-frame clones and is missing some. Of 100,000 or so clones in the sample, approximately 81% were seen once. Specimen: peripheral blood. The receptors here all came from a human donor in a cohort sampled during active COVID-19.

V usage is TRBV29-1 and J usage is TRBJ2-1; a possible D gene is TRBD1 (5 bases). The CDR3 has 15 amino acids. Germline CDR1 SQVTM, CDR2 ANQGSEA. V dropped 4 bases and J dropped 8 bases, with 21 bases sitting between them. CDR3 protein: CSVAFSAGQIDEQFF. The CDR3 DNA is TGCAGCGTTGCTTTTTCGGCAGGGCAGATCGATGAGCAGTTCTTC.

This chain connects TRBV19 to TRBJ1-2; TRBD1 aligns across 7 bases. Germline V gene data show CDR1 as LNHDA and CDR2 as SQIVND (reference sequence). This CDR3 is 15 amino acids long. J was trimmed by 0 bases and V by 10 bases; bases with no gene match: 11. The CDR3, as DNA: TGTGCCATCCGAGGTAACAGGGGAGCTAACTATGGCTACACCTTC. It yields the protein CAIRGNRGANYGYTF.

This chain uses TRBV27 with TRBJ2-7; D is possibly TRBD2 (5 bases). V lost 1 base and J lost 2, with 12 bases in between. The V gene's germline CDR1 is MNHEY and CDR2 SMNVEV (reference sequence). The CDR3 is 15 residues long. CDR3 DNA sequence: TGTGCCAGCAGTTTATTTGGCGAGGGCCCCTACGAGCAGTACTTC. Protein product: CASSLFGEGPYEQYF.

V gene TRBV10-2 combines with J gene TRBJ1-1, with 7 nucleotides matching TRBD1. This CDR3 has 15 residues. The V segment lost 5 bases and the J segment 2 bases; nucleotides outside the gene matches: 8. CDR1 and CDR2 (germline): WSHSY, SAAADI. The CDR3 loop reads CASSLTGWGNTEAFF. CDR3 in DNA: TGCGCCAGCAGTCTGACAGGGTGGGGAAACACTGAAGCTTTCTTT.

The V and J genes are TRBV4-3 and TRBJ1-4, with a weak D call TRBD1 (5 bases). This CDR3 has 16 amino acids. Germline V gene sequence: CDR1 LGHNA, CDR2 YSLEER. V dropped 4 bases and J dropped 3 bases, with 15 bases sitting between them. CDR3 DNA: TGCGCCAGCAGCCCCCAATCAGGGCATTCTAATGAAAAACTGTTTTTT. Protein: CASSPQSGHSNEKLFF.

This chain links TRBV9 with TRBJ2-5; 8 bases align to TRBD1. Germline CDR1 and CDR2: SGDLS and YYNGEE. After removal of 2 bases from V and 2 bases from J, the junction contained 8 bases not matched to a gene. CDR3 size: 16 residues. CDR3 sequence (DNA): TGTGCCAGCAGCGTGGCCAACGGACAGGGACAAGAGACCCAGTACTTC. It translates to CASSVANGQGQETQYF.

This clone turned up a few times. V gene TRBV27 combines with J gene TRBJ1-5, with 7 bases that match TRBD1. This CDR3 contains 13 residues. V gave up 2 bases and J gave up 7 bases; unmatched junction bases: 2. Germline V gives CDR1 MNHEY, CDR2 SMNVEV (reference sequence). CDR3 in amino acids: CASSLQGGQPQHF. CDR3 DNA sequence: TGTGCCAGCAGTTTACAGGGGGGCCAGCCCCAGCATTTT.

DNA for the CDR3: TGTGCCAGCAGCCGGGTCGGGACTACCAGCCACGAGCAGTACTTC. This encodes CASSRVGTTSHEQYF. V and J are TRBV6-6 and TRBJ2-7; 7 positions match TRBD2. The CDR3 extends over 15 amino acids. Germline CDR1 reads MNHNY; CDR2 reads SVGAGI (reference sequence). Losses at the gene ends were 6 bases for V and 5 bases for J; bases not matched to a gene: 13.

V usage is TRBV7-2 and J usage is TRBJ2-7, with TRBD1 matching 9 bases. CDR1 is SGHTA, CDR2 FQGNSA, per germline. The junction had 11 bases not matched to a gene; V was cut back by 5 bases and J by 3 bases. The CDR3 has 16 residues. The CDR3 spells CASSTPPGQGGYEQYF. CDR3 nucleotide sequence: TGTGCCAGCAGCACACCCCCGGGACAGGGTGGCTACGAGCAGTACTTC.

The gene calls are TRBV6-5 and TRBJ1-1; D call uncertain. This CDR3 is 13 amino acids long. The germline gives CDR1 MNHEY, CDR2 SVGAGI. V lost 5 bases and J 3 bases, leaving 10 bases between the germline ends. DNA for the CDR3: TGTGCCAGCAGTCGAGGGTTGGACACTGAAGCTTTCTTT. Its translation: CASSRGLDTEAFF.

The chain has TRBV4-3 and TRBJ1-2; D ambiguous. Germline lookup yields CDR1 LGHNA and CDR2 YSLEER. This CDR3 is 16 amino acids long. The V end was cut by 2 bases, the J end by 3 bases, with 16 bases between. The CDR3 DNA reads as TGCGCCAGCAGCCAACGCCCCCGGGAGTTGGACTATGGCTACACCTTC. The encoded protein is CASSQRPRELDYGYTF.

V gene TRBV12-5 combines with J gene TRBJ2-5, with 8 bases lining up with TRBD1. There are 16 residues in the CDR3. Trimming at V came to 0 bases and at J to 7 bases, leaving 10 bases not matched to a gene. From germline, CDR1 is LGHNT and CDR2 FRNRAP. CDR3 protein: CASGLVQSTGVGTQYF. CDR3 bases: TGTGCTAGTGGTTTGGTACAGTCGACAGGGGTTGGGACCCAGTACTTC.

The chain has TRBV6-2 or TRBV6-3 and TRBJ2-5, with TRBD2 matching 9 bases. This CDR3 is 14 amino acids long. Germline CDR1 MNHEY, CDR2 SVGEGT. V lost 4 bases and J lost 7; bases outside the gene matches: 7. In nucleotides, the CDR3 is TGTGCCAGCAGTTCCAATAGCGGGGGTTGGACCCAGTACTTC. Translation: CASSSNSGGWTQYF.

CDR3 DNA sequence: TGCGCCAGCAGCTTGTCGGGACAGCCCTATGGCTACACCTTC. Amino acid sequence: CASSLSGQPYGYTF. This sequence joins TRBV5-1 and TRBJ1-2; TRBD1 agrees at 7 bases. The V and J ends lost 1 base and 4 bases, in that order; junction bases with no gene match: 4. From germline, CDR1 is SGHRS and CDR2 YFSETQ. The CDR3 sequence is 14 residues long.

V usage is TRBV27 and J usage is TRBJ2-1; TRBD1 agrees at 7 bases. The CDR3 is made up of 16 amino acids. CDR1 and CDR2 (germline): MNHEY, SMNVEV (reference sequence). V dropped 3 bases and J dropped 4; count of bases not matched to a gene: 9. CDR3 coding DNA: TGTGCCAGCAGTTTCCTCGGGACAGCGATTTACAATGAGCAGTTCTTC. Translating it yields CASSFLGTAIYNEQFF.

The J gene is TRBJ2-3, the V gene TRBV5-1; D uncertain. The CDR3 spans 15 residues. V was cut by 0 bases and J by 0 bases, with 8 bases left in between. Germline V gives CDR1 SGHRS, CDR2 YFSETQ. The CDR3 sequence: CASSLARASTDTQYF. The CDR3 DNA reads TGCGCCAGCAGCTTGGCTAGAGCTAGCACAGATACGCAGTATTTT.

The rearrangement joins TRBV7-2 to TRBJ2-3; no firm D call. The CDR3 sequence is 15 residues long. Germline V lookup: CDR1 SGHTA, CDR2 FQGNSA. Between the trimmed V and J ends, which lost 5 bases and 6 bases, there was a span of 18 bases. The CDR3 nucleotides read TGTGCCAGCAGCCCAAGACCCGTCGGAGTGGATACGCAGTATTTT. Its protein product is CASSPRPVGVDTQYF.

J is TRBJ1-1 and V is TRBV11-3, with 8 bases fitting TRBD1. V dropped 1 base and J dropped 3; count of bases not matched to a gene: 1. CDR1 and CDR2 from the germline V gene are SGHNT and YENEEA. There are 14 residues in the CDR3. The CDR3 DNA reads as TGTGCCAGCAGCTTAGGACAGGGGTACACTGAAGCTTTCTTT. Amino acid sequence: CASSLGQGYTEAFF.